A single sample is the source of the 29 T cell receptor beta chains below, sequenced in a study of blood T cell repertoires in COVID-19. The repertoire was sequenced with immunoSEQ multiplex PCR; TCRdb's copy has only in-frame clones and lacks some. The table shows 300,000 or so clones, with 86% occurring only once. Sequences were obtained from peripheral blood. All receptors derive from a woman between 50 and 59 years old with acute or convalescent COVID-19.

The rearrangement joins TRBV5-6 to TRBJ1-3, with 7 positions matching TRBD1. The V and J ends lost 6 bases and 8 bases, in that order; junction bases with no gene match: 11. The CDR3 extends over 14 amino acids. Germline V gene lookup returns CDR1 SGHDT and CDR2 YYEEEE. The CDR3 is CASNIQGLLYTIYF. The DNA for the CDR3 is TGTGCCAGCAATATACAGGGGTTGTTATACACCATATATTTT. The full variable domain, with the rest looked up from reference TRBV5-6 and TRBJ1-3, is DAGVTQSPTHLIKTRGQQVTLRCSPKSGHDTVSWYQQALGQGPQFIFQYYEEEERQRGNFPDRFSGHQFPNYSSELNVNALLLGDSALYLCASNIQGLLYTIYFGEGSWLTVV.

V and J are TRBV7-9 and TRBJ1-1, with 7 bases identical to TRBD1. CDR3 length: 16 amino acids. V was clipped by 5 bases and J by 1 base; unmatched bases: 10. Germline V CDR1 and CDR2: SEHNR, FQNEAQ (reference sequence). Written as DNA, the CDR3 is TGTGCCAGCAGCCTCCCGCTCGGGACAGAGAACACTGAAGCTTTCTTT. Translated, it gives CASSLPLGTENTEAFF. Together with reference TRBV7-9 and TRBJ1-1, the CDR3 gives the full variable domain: DTGVSQNPRHKITKRGQNVTFRCDPISEHNRLYWYRQTLGQGPEFLTYFQNEAQLEKSRLLSDRFSAERPKGSFSTLEIQRTEQGDSAMYLCASSLPLGTENTEAFFGQGTRLTVV.

This sequence joins TRBV27 and TRBJ2-5; D gene ambiguous. CDR1 is MNHEY, CDR2 SMNVEV, per germline (reference sequence). V was shortened by 5 bases and J by 1 base, with 8 bases between the two germline ends. The CDR3 runs to 13 residues. CDR3 sequence reads: CASSTQIQETQYF. The CDR3 DNA is TGTGCCAGCAGTACCCAGATCCAAGAGACCCAGTACTTC.

CDR3 sequence (DNA): TGTGCCACCTCAAGCCCCCGGACAGGGATAGACGAGCAGTACTTC. This codes for CATSSPRTGIDEQYF. This chain uses TRBV24-1 with TRBJ2-7; 8 nucleotides line up with TRBD1. The CDR3 contains 15 residues. The V segment lost 9 bases and the J segment 5 bases; nucleotides outside the gene matches: 14. Germline V gives CDR1 KGHDR, CDR2 SFDVKD.

V gene TRBV27 combines with J gene TRBJ2-1; 9 bases align to TRBD2. The CDR3 is made up of 15 amino acids. Germline assignment: CDR1 MNHEY and CDR2 SMNVEV (reference sequence). Trimming took 3 bases from V and 2 from J; bases not matched to a gene: 2. CDR3 nucleotides: TGTGCCAGCAGTTTGGTAGCGGGAGCCTACAATGAGCAGTTCTTC. Translated: CASSLVAGAYNEQFF.

The chain couples TRBV3-1 (or the pseudogene TRBV3-2) to TRBJ2-1, with 11 bases identical to TRBD2. The CDR3 contains 17 residues. Trimming at V came to 5 bases and at J to 6 bases, leaving 12 bases not matched to a gene. The germline gives CDR1 LGHDT, CDR2 YNNKEL (reference sequence). The CDR3 region is CASSEALGSGRANEQFF. CDR3 in DNA: TGTGCCAGCAGCGAAGCCCTCGGTAGCGGGAGGGCCAATGAGCAGTTCTTC.

The V call is TRBV7-2, the J call TRBJ1-2; weak D call: TRBD1 (5 bases). Germline V CDR1 and CDR2: SGHTA, FQGNSA. This CDR3 spans 15 amino acids. The V gene lost 5 bases and the J gene lost 4 bases, with 17 bases spanning the gap. The CDR3 DNA reads TGTGCCAGCAGCCCCACCCCCGCGGGGGGCTATGGCTACACCTTC. Translating gives CASSPTPAGGYGYTF.

The V gene is TRBV19, the J gene TRBJ1-4; unclear D gene. This CDR3 is 15 amino acids long. Between the trimmed V and J ends, which lost 7 bases and 7 bases, there was a span of 19 bases. Germline CDR1 is LNHDA and CDR2 is SQIVND (reference sequence). The CDR3 DNA is TGTGCCAGTACCGACCGACCCAGTAGCGGTGAAAAACTGTTTTTT. Its protein product is CASTDRPSSGEKLFF.

The chain is built from TRBV4-1 and TRBJ2-7, with a tentative D call TRBD1 (6 bases). The CDR3 is 15 residues long. Germline CDR1 reads MGHRA; CDR2 reads YSYEKL. V lost 1 base to trimming and J lost 0 bases, with 10 bases between them. For the CDR3, the DNA is TGCGCCAGCAGCCAAGGGACAGCCAGCTCCTACGAGCAGTACTTC. Encoded protein: CASSQGTASSYEQYF.

V is TRBV9 and J is TRBJ2-4; a weak D match, TRBD1 (6 bases). CDR1 and CDR2 from the germline V gene are SGDLS and YYNGEE. This CDR3 has 18 residues. V lost 3 bases and J 2 bases, leaving 21 bases between the germline ends. CDR3 protein: CASSAQGGRGETKNIQYF. CDR3 in DNA: TGTGCCAGCAGCGCCCAAGGAGGCAGGGGAGAGACCAAAAACATTCAGTACTTC. Looking up the rest from reference TRBV9 and TRBJ2-4 gives the full variable domain: DSGVTQTPKHLITATGQRVTLRCSPRSGDLSVYWYQQSLDQGLQFLIQYYNGEERAKGNILERFSAQQFPDLHSELNLSSLELGDSALYFCASSAQGGRGETKNIQYFGAGTRLSVL.

V is TRBV14 and J is TRBJ2-3; no firm D call. This CDR3 region has 11 residues. Per germline, CDR1 SGHDN and CDR2 FVKESK. Trimming pared 2 bases from V and 5 bases from J, leaving 2 bases between. The DNA for the CDR3 is TGTGCCAGCAGCCAACTAGATACGCAGTATTTT. It yields the protein CASSQLDTQYF.

This chain links TRBV5-4 with TRBJ2-1; 10 nucleotides agree with TRBD1. After removal of 4 bases from V and 4 bases from J, the junction contained 2 bases not matched to a gene. This CDR3 has 14 amino acids. CDR1 SGHNT and CDR2 YYREEE come from the germline V gene (reference sequence). The CDR3 DNA follows: TGTGCCAGCAGCCCGGGACAGGGGTACAATGAGCAGTTCTTC. Translated, it gives CASSPGQGYNEQFF.

J is TRBJ2-3 and V is TRBV7-9; 8 nucleotides align to TRBD2. Germline V gene data show CDR1 as SEHNR and CDR2 as FQNEAQ (reference sequence). CDR3 length: 15 amino acids. The ends lost 1 base at V and 2 bases at J; junction bases unmatched: 2. CDR3 coding DNA: TGTGCCAGCAGCTTAGACGGGAGGGCCACAGATACGCAGTATTTT. Translation gives CASSLDGRATDTQYF.

The chain employs TRBV28 and TRBJ2-7; 7 bases line up with TRBD2. The trim removed 4 bases at V and 2 bases at J, leaving 11 bases unmatched. CDR1 is MDHEN and CDR2 is SYDVKM in the germline V gene. The CDR3 is 16 amino acids. The CDR3 loop is CASSSSKAGLAYEQYF. CDR3 bases: TGTGCCAGCAGTTCATCTAAAGCGGGATTGGCCTACGAGCAGTACTTC.

The chain recombines TRBV28 with TRBJ1-2; no clear D gene. V was trimmed by 6 bases and J by 4 bases, leaving 15 bases between them. Germline loops: CDR1 MDHEN, CDR2 SYDVKM. This CDR3 has 14 residues. This CDR3 is CASRVYGLGYGYTF. Here the CDR3 DNA reads TGTGCCAGCAGGGTCTATGGACTAGGCTATGGCTACACCTTC.

This chain connects TRBV27 to TRBJ2-3; maybe TRBD2 (6 bases). CDR1 and CDR2 (germline): MNHEY, SMNVEV (reference sequence). The CDR3 length is 14 residues. V was trimmed by 6 bases and J by 1 base, leaving 11 bases between them. CDR3 sequence (DNA): TGTGCCAGCAGAATGAGCGGGCGCACAGATACGCAGTATTTT. It encodes CASRMSGRTDTQYF.

Of note for this clone: An end of the junction differs from the germline gene, which may be a read error. This CDR3 is also generated by other DNA sequences in the sample. The chain joins TRBV7-3 to TRBJ1-1; D unclear. The CDR3 is 14 amino acids. Germline values: CDR1 SGHTA, CDR2 FQGTGA. CDR3 sequence: CASSLIGGNTEAFF. The CDR3 DNA reads TGTGCTAGCAGCTTAATTGGCGGGAACACTGAAGCTTTCTTT.

The chain links TRBV18 to TRBJ1-1; possibly TRBD1 for D (5 bases). V gave up 4 bases and J gave up 1 base, with 13 bases separating them. The CDR3 has 15 amino acids. In germline, CDR1 is KGHSH, CDR2 LQKENI. CDR3: CASSRYGQGNTEAFF. CDR3 sequence (DNA): TGTGCCAGCTCACGCTATGGACAAGGGAACACTGAAGCTTTCTTT.

The chain employs TRBV5-1 and TRBJ1-2; no definite D call. V shed 0 bases and J shed 4 bases, with 13 bases lying between them. The length of the CDR3 is 15 residues. In germline, CDR1 is SGHRS, CDR2 YFSETQ. The CDR3 sequence is CASSLEVRDSYGYTF. CDR3 nucleotide sequence: TGCGCCAGCAGCTTGGAAGTGCGTGATTCCTATGGCTACACCTTC.

The chain employs TRBV29-1 and TRBJ1-1, with TRBD1 matching 8 bases. J lost 4 bases, V lost 8 bases, and 12 bases had no gene match. CDR1 SQVTM and CDR2 ANQGSEA come from the germline V gene. CDR3 length: 14 amino acids. CDR3: CSSRTGYNSTEAFF. CDR3 nucleotide sequence: TGCAGCTCGCGGACAGGGTATAATAGCACTGAAGCTTTCTTT.

The genes are TRBV27 and TRBJ1-5; D call uncertain. The germline gives CDR1 MNHEY, CDR2 SMNVEV (reference sequence). The CDR3 is 18 residues long. The V end lost 0 bases, the J end lost 6 bases, and 21 bases lay between the germline ends. The CDR3 reads CASSLSDGGFSGGQPQHF. CDR3 coding DNA: TGTGCCAGCAGTTTATCTGATGGCGGGTTTTCGGGCGGTCAGCCCCAGCATTTT.

This clone was counted once. The chain is built from TRBV28 and TRBJ1-4; D perhaps matches TRBD1 (6 bases). Trimming shortened V by 2 bases and J by 3 bases, and 13 bases separated the two germline ends. The CDR3 sequence is 16 residues long. CDR1 MDHEN and CDR2 SYDVKM come from the germline V gene. The DNA for the CDR3 is TGTGCCAGCAGTTTAGTCAGGGGAGCGGCTAATGAAAAACTGTTTTTT. Protein product: CASSLVRGAANEKLFF. The complete variable domain, with remaining parts taken from reference TRBV28 and TRBJ1-4, reads DVKVTQSSRYLVKRTGEKVFLECVQDMDHENMFWYRQDPGLGLRLIYFSYDVKMKEKGDIPEGYSVSREKKERFSLILESASTNQTSMYLCASSLVRGAANEKLFFGSGTQLSVL.

The chain carries TRBV27 and TRBJ1-4; TRBD1 aligns across 7 bases. CDR3 size: 15 residues. With V trimmed by 5 bases and J by 3 bases, 6 bases remained unmatched. Looked up from germline, CDR1 is MNHEY and CDR2 is SMNVEV (reference sequence). The CDR3 is CASSMRQGPNEKLFF. In DNA form, the CDR3 reads TGTGCCAGCAGTATGCGACAGGGTCCTAATGAAAAACTGTTTTTT.

V is TRBV2 and J is TRBJ1-3; D is uncertain. V lost 8 bases and J 2 bases, leaving 16 bases between the germline ends. Germline V gene sequence: CDR1 SNHLY, CDR2 FYNNEI. CDR3 length equals 15 residues. CDR3: CASRIPAQAGNTIYF. The CDR3 DNA sequence: TGTGCCAGCCGTATACCCGCCCAGGCTGGAAACACCATATATTTT.

The chain is built from TRBV2 and TRBJ1-2, with TRBD1 matching 8 bases. This CDR3 has 15 amino acids. The germline V gene has CDR1 SNHLY and CDR2 FYNNEI. Trimming at V came to 2 bases and at J to 8 bases, leaving 10 bases not matched to a gene. The CDR3, as DNA: TGTGCCAGCAGTGAATTACAGGGGGAGATCCGGGGCTACACCTTC. Its translation is CASSELQGEIRGYTF.

This chain uses TRBV18 with TRBJ1-3, with 7 nucleotides matching TRBD1. This CDR3 spans 17 amino acids. The V and J ends lost 2 bases and 1 base, in that order; junction bases with no gene match: 8. Germline lookup yields CDR1 KGHSH and CDR2 LQKENI. CDR3 in amino acids: CASSPEGQALSGNTIYF. DNA of the CDR3: TGTGCCAGCTCACCAGAAGGACAGGCGTTGTCTGGAAACACCATATATTTT.

Only one count was recorded for this clone. The genes are TRBV5-1 and TRBJ2-3, with a weak D call TRBD1 (6 bases). This CDR3 is built from 14 residues. CDR1 is SGHRS and CDR2 is YFSETQ in the germline V gene. Trimming removed 6 bases from V and 2 bases from J, with 13 bases in between. CDR3 in DNA: TGCGCCAGCATCATGGACAGACTCACAGATACGCAGTATTTT. Translation: CASIMDRLTDTQYF.

The rearrangement joins TRBV28 to TRBJ2-1; 8 nucleotides match TRBD2. The CDR3 covers 16 residues. Looked up from germline, CDR1 is MDHEN and CDR2 is SYDVKM. V lost 4 bases, J lost 4 bases, and 9 bases stayed unmatched. The CDR3 region has the DNA TGTGCCAGCAGTTCCCTGACTAGCGAGCCGTACAATGAGCAGTTCTTC. Translated, it gives CASSSLTSEPYNEQFF.

V gene TRBV7-6 combines with J gene TRBJ1-1; D is possibly TRBD1 (5 bases). The CDR3 contains 13 residues. V gave up 4 bases and J gave up 6 bases, with 12 bases separating them. Germline V gives CDR1 SGHVS, CDR2 FNYEAQ. The CDR3, as DNA: TGTGCCAGCAGCTCTCAGGGATCTTCTGAAGCTTTCTTT. This codes for CASSSQGSSEAFF. The full variable domain, its missing parts supplied by reference TRBV7-6 and TRBJ1-1, is GAGVSQSPRYKVTKRGQDVALRCDPISGHVSLYWYRQALGQGPEFLTYFNYEAQQDKSGLPNDRFSAERPEGSISTLTIQRTEQRDSAMYRCASSSQGSSEAFFGQGTRLTVV.